This T cell receptor beta chain was retrieved from a study of blood T cell repertoires in COVID-19. Overall study context: T cells, B-cell-depleted T cells, or PBMCs provided the cDNA or gDNA that served as material.

Some clones are missing from TCRdb's copy, which holds only in-frame ones; the method was immunoSEQ multiplex PCR. The data contain 270,000 or so clones, roughly 86% of them seen just once; the ten biggest clones take up over 8%. The V gene lost 3 bases and the J gene lost 10 bases, with 16 bases spanning the gap. CDR1 and CDR2 (germline): SQVTM, ANQGSEA. This CDR3 is 13 amino acids long. This TCR came from a man aged 40-49 years with active or convalescent COVID-19. The chain combines TRBV29-1 with TRBJ2-1, with D uncertain. The sequenced material came from peripheral blood. This CDR3 is CSVDKQRSMEQFF. CDR3 coding DNA: TGCAGCGTTGACAAGCAGAGGAGTATGGAGCAGTTCTTC.